This T cell receptor (beta chain) was sequenced during a study of blood T cells in healthy people across ages. This CDR3 is 14 amino acids long. Germline CDR1 is DFQATT and CDR2 is SNEGSKA (reference sequence). Losses at the gene ends were 2 bases for V and 5 bases for J; bases not matched to a gene: 9. Next came a second PCR, run for about 7 to 12 cycles, which used a sample-barcoded 5' primer along with a J-beta primer mix. TCRdb reanalysed the 5' RACE reads using MiXCR and keeps one entry per CDR3 protein. The sample holds hundreds of thousands of distinct CDR3 sequences, 20% to 25% seen once. This receptor was identified in a man between 70 and 80 years old in good health. Sequencing was carried out using blood. This chain joins TRBV20-1 and TRBJ2-7; 7 bases align to TRBD1. For the CDR3, the DNA is TGCAGTGCTAGAATACCAGGGGGTACCCACGAGCAGTACTTC. This translates into CSARIPGGTHEQYF.